These 21 T cell receptor beta chains came from one sample sequenced in a study of T cells in Graves' hyperthyroidism and ophthalmopathy. Amplified regions were TCR beta CDR3 sequences from RNA transcripts. RT-PCR in the first round (using the HTBI primer set) targeted the TCR CDR3. TCRdb called the multiplex PCR reads again in MiXCR, with one record for every CDR3 protein. Among almost 250,000 distinct CDR3 sequences, about 25% were seen once, and the ten largest hold 35%. The sample consisted of blood. Source of these receptors: a woman aged 40 to 50 with Graves' ophthalmopathy.

This chain joins TRBV4-3 and TRBJ1-2; 10 bases are shared with TRBD1. The germline gives CDR1 LGHNA, CDR2 YSLEER. V lost 4 bases and J lost 8; bases outside the gene matches: 10. The CDR3 extends over 15 amino acids. CDR3 in DNA: TGCGCCAGCAGCCGGCAGACAGGGGGCGCTTCCGGCTACACCTTC. Translated: CASSRQTGGASGYTF.

This clonotype was observed a handful of times. This sequence joins TRBV13 and TRBJ1-6; D is ambiguous. V was clipped by 2 bases and J by 9 bases, with 17 bases between them. The length of the CDR3 is 16 residues. Germline V lookup: CDR1 PRHDT, CDR2 FYEKMQ (reference sequence). In nucleotides, the CDR3 is TGTGCCAGCAGCTTAAGTGCCGCTCGGTCTTTTTCACCCCTCCACTTT. Translation: CASSLSAARSFSPLHF.

This clonotype was detected many times. V gene TRBV6-2 or TRBV6-3 combines with J gene TRBJ2-7, with TRBD2 identical over 9 bases. V lost 6 bases, J lost 7 bases, and 19 bases stayed unmatched. CDR3 length equals 17 residues. The germline V gene has CDR1 MNHEY and CDR2 SVGEGT. DNA of the CDR3: TGTGCCAGCAGGACCCAAACGGGCGGGAGGGCCCTGGGTGAGCAGTACTTC. It encodes CASRTQTGGRALGEQYF.

This clonotype was detected ten times or more. The chain employs TRBV5-4 and TRBJ1-2; unclear D gene. The germline V gene has CDR1 SGHNT and CDR2 YYREEE (reference sequence). CDR3 length equals 17 residues. The V end was cut by 0 bases, the J end by 3 bases, with 18 bases between. CDR3 nucleotides: TGTGCCAGCAGCTTGGCCGCGGTTCGGAGTGCGGACTATGGCTACACCTTC. As protein: CASSLAAVRSADYGYTF.

This clonotype appeared many times. This rearrangement joins TRBV2 to TRBJ1-2; 8 nucleotides align to TRBD1. The V and J ends lost 6 bases and 4 bases, in that order; junction bases with no gene match: 7. CDR3 length: 14 amino acids. Germline V gives CDR1 SNHLY, CDR2 FYNNEI. CDR3 nucleotide sequence: TGTGCCAGCAGGGAAACAGGGGGAAGCTATGGCTACACCTTC. Translation: CASRETGGSYGYTF.

This clonotype was picked up many times. The rearrangement joins TRBV28 to TRBJ2-1; TRBD1 aligns across 7 bases. V lost 6 bases and J lost 1; bases outside the gene matches: 6. Germline CDR1 and CDR2: MDHEN and SYDVKM. This CDR3 region has 15 residues. Here the CDR3 reads CASSQTGVSYNEQFF. As DNA, the CDR3 is TGTGCCAGCAGCCAAACAGGGGTATCCTACAATGAGCAGTTCTTC.

This clonotype was recorded many times. The chain combines TRBV6-5 with TRBJ2-5, with 9 bases aligning to TRBD1. V was clipped by 7 bases and J by 4 bases; unmatched bases: 10. Germline CDR1 is MNHEY and CDR2 is SVGAGI. The CDR3 runs 15 residues. The CDR3 sequence is CASTATTGGGETQYF. The CDR3, as DNA: TGTGCCAGCACCGCTACAACAGGGGGCGGAGAGACCCAGTACTTC.

This clonotype was detected only a few times. The chain recombines TRBV20-1 with TRBJ1-6, with D possibly matching TRBD1 (5 bases). The CDR3 consists of 15 residues. The ends were cut back, 4 bases at V and 8 bases at J, with 18 bases in the middle. The germline V gene has CDR1 DFQATT and CDR2 SNEGSKA (reference sequence). The CDR3: CSATKTAGPDSPLHF. The CDR3 DNA reads as TGCAGTGCTACCAAGACGGCAGGGCCGGATTCACCCCTCCACTTT.

The gene calls are TRBV12-3 or TRBV12-4 and TRBJ2-5; D gene ambiguous. This CDR3 spans 13 amino acids. Trimming shortened V by 6 bases and J by 4 bases, and 12 bases separated the two germline ends. CDR3 sequence reads: CASSLKGLETQYF. Here the CDR3 DNA reads TGTGCCAGCAGCCTGAAGGGCTTAGAGACCCAGTACTTC.

A few counts support this clonotype. The chain employs TRBV12-3 or TRBV12-4 and TRBJ1-2; D unresolved. V was trimmed by 6 bases and J by 4 bases, leaving 12 bases between them. CDR3 length: 13 amino acids. For the CDR3, the DNA is TGTGCCAGCAGCGGGCGGGGAGTCTATGGCTACACCTTC. It encodes CASSGRGVYGYTF.

The chain carries TRBV6-1 and TRBJ2-7; D ambiguous. Germline-derived CDR1 and CDR2 are MNHNS and SASEGT. The CDR3 runs 17 residues. V lost 1 base to trimming and J lost 3 bases, with 19 bases between them. CDR3 amino acids: CASSEVPGLLNNYEQYF. The CDR3, as DNA: TGTGCCAGCAGTGAAGTCCCCGGCCTCCTTAACAACTACGAGCAGTACTTC.

In regard to this clonotype: Compared with germline, one end of the junction differs, possibly owing to a read error. The chain links TRBV6-5 to TRBJ1-1; D possibly corresponds to TRBD1 (6 bases). CDR3 size: 16 residues. Germline CDR1 is MNHEY and CDR2 is SVGAGI. The CDR3, as DNA: TGTGCCAGCAGTTACTCGATCGGGGGCTTGAACACTGAAGCCTTCTTT. It encodes CASSYSIGGLNTEAFF.

The CDR3 DNA is TGTGCCAGCAGTTTCGGGCTAGTTGGGGAGACCCAGTACTTC. Its translation is CASSFGLVGETQYF. The rearrangement joins TRBV12-3 or TRBV12-4 to TRBJ2-5; no firm D call. V was cut by 3 bases and J by 5 bases, with 13 bases left in between. This CDR3 comprises 14 residues.

This clonotype came up many times. The chain uses TRBV28 and TRBJ2-5; 10 bases agree with TRBD1. Germline V gene data show CDR1 as MDHEN and CDR2 as SYDVKM. V lost 6 bases, J lost 1 base, and 8 bases stayed unmatched. CDR3 size: 16 residues. This chain's CDR3 is CASSTPGQGPQETQYF. CDR3 coding DNA: TGTGCCAGCAGCACCCCGGGACAGGGGCCCCAAGAGACCCAGTACTTC.

This clonotype was seen many times. This sequence joins TRBV6-1 and TRBJ2-2, with TRBD2 as a possible D gene (6 bases). The CDR3 contains 16 residues. The V end lost 2 bases, the J end lost 1 base, and 11 bases lay between the germline ends. Looked up from germline, CDR1 is MNHNS and CDR2 is SASEGT. The CDR3 is CASSEIVGGNTGELFF. CDR3 DNA: TGTGCCAGCAGTGAAATTGTGGGAGGGAACACCGGGGAGCTGTTTTTT.

Ten or more counts support this clonotype. The chain is built from TRBV20-1 and TRBJ1-5; 7 bases fit TRBD1. Losses at the gene ends were 6 bases for V and 0 bases for J; bases not matched to a gene: 5. The V gene's germline CDR1 is DFQATT and CDR2 SNEGSKA (reference sequence). This CDR3 spans 14 amino acids. The CDR3 DNA is TGCAGTGCGAACTCAGGGGGTAGCAATCAGCCCCAGCATTTT. This codes for CSANSGGSNQPQHF.

This sequence joins TRBV12-3 or TRBV12-4 and TRBJ2-7; 7 positions match TRBD1. The ends lost 2 bases at V and 6 bases at J; junction bases unmatched: 4. This CDR3 spans 13 amino acids. The CDR3 DNA reads as TGTGCCAGCAGTTTACCAGGGGGTACCGAGCAGTACTTC. Translating it yields CASSLPGGTEQYF.

In this sample, this clonotype turned up many times. The J gene is TRBJ2-6, the V gene TRBV24-1; D is uncertain. Per germline, CDR1 KGHDR and CDR2 SFDVKD. V lost 2 bases and J lost 1, with 8 bases in between. The CDR3 is 16 amino acids. The CDR3 bases are TGTGCCACCAGTGATTGGAGCAGTTCTGGGGCCAACGTCCTGACTTTC. This sequence encodes CATSDWSSSGANVLTF.

This clonotype was detected ten times or more. The gene calls are TRBV11-1 and TRBJ2-4; 10 bases agree with TRBD2. CDR3 size: 18 residues. After removal of 5 bases from V and 2 bases from J, the junction contained 12 bases not matched to a gene. Germline V lookup: CDR1 SGHAT, CDR2 FQDESV (reference sequence). This CDR3 is CASSPLSLAGDSKNIQYF. The CDR3 region has the DNA TGTGCCAGCAGCCCTCTCTCCCTAGCGGGAGACTCCAAAAACATTCAGTACTTC. The full variable domain, with the rest looked up from reference TRBV11-1 and TRBJ2-4, is EAEVAQSPRYKITEKSQAVAFWCDPISGHATLYWYRQILGQGPELLVQFQDESVVDDSQLPKDRFSAERLKGVDSTLKIQPAELGDSAMYLCASSPLSLAGDSKNIQYFGAGTRLSVL.

The chain links TRBV20-1 to TRBJ2-7; perhaps TRBD2 as D (6 bases). V lost 2 bases and J lost 5, with 16 bases in between. The CDR3 consists of 14 residues. Per germline, CDR1 DFQATT and CDR2 SNEGSKA (reference sequence). Here the CDR3 reads CSARPVAGRHEQYF. CDR3 bases: TGCAGTGCTAGACCCGTCGCGGGACGGCACGAGCAGTACTTC.

At least ten counts were recorded for this clonotype. The rearrangement joins TRBV6-5 to TRBJ2-5, with D unresolved. CDR3 length equals 15 residues. Germline V gene sequence: CDR1 MNHEY, CDR2 SVGAGI. Trimming stripped 2 bases from V and 7 bases from J, with 17 bases between. The CDR3 region is CASSYRPELGVTQYF. The CDR3 coding sequence is TGTGCCAGCAGTTACCGGCCGGAATTAGGAGTGACCCAGTACTTC.